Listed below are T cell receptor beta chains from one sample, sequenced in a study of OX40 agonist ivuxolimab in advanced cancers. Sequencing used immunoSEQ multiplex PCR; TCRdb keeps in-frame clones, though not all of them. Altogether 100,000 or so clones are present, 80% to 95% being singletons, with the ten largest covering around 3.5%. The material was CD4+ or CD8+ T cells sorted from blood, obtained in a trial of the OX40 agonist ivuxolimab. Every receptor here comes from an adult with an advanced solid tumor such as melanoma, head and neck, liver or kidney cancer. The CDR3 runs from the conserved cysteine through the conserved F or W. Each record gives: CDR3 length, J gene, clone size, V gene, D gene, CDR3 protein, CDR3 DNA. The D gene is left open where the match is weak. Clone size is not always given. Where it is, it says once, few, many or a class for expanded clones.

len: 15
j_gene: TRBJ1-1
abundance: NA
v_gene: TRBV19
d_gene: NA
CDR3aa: CASSSNPRVNTEAFF
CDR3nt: TGTGCCAGTAGTAGTAACCCCAGGGTGAACACTGAAGCTTTCTTT

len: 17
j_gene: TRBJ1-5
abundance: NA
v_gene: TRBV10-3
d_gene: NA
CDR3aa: CAISESIVFDSNQPQHF
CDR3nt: TGTGCCATCAGTGAGTCCATCGTCTTCGATAGCAATCAGCCCCAGCATTTT

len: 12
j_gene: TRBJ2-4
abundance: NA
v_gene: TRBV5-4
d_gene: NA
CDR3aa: CASSLEANIQYF
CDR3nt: TGTGCCAGCAGCTTGGAGGCAAACATTCAGTACTTC

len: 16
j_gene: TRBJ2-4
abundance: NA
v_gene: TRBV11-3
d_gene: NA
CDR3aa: CASSLGGDLAKNIQYF
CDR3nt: TGTGCCAGCAGCTTAGGCGGGGACCTCGCCAAAAACATTCAGTACTTC

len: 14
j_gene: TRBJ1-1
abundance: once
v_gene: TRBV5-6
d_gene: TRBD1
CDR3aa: CASSLGTVNTEAFF
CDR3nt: TGTGCCAGCAGCCTTGGGACAGTGAACACTGAAGCTTTCTTT

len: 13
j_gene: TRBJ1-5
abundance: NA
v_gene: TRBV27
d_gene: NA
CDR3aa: CASSLSFYQPQHF
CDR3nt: TGTGCCAGCAGTTTAAGCTTTTATCAGCCCCAGCATTTT

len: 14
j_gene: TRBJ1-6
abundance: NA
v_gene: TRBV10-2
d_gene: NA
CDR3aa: CASSESRGGSPLHF
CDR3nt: TGCGCCAGCAGTGAGTCCAGGGGAGGTTCACCCCTCCACTTT

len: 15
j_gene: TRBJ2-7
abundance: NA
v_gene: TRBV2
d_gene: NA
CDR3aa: CASRGPGPKTYEQYF
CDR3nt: TGTGCCAGCAGGGGCCCAGGACCTAAAACCTACGAGCAGTACTTC

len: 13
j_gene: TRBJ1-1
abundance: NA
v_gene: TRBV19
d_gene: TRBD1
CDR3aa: CASRWTGATEAFF
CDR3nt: TGTGCCAGTAGATGGACAGGGGCCACTGAAGCTTTCTTT

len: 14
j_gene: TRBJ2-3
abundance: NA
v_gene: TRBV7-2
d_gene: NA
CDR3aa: CASSLELPTDTQYF
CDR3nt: TGTGCCAGCAGCTTAGAACTACCAACAGATACGCAGTATTTT

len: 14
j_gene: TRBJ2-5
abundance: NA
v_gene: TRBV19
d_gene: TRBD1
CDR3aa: CATTGTGFPETQYF
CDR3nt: TGTGCCACCACCGGGACAGGGTTCCCGGAGACCCAGTACTTC

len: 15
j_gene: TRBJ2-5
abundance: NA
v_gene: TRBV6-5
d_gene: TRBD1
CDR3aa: CASSSGTGGGETQYF
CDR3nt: TGTGCCAGCAGTTCGGGGACAGGGGGTGGAGAGACCCAGTACTTC

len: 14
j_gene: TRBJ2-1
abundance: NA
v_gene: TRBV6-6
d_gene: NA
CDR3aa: CASSHRGGGNEQFF
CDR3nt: TGTGCCAGCAGCCACCGGGGCGGTGGCAATGAGCAGTTCTTC

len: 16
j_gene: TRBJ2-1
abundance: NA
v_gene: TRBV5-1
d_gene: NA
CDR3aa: CASSLAKNGAGNEQFF
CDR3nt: TGCGCCAGCAGCTTGGCCAAAAACGGAGCGGGCAATGAGCAGTTCTTC

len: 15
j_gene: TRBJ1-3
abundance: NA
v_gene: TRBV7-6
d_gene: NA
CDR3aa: CASSFAGTSGNTIYF
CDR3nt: TGTGCCAGCAGCTTCGCAGGGACTTCTGGAAACACCATATATTTT

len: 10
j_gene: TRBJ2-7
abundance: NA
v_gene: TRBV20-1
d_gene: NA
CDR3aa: CSARQGEQYF
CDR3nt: TGCAGTGCTAGACAGGGCGAGCAGTACTTC